These 20 T cell receptor beta chains were all obtained from the same sample, sequenced in a study of tumor-infiltrating lymphocytes in primary liver carcinoma. The authors made TCR beta cDNA from roughly 480 ng total RNA with a constant-region primer. Library construction for TCR beta comprised three nested multiplex PCR rounds performed with slightly modified ARM-PCR. The first two PCR rounds used TRBV1-TRBV30 primers with a Cbeta primer, 10 cycles each. MiXCR was run by TCRdb on the multiplex PCR reads, yielding one entry per CDR3 protein. The sample includes approximately 110,000 distinct CDR3 sequences, 80% to 85% of them seen just once. Scientists recovered RNA and DNA together from roughly 20-30 mg of unsorted bulk tissue. Sequencing was done on a sample of liver tumor tissue from sampling region 3. Subset indicated: tumor region T3, left-lateral pole. These receptors originate from a man aged 40-49 years with primary liver carcinoma and hepatitis B virus infection.

J is TRBJ2-2 and V is TRBV4-2, with 10 bases matching TRBD2. The germline gives CDR1 LGHNA, CDR2 YNFKEQ. The CDR3 totals 17 residues. DNA of the CDR3: TGTGTTAGCAGCCAAGGGGGGCTAGCGGGAGATTTCGGGGAGCTGTTTTTT. This gives the protein CVSSQGGLAGDFGELFF.

Remarks on this clonotype: Likely a read error: the CDR3 ends without its conserved phenylalanine or tryptophan. The rearrangement joins TRBV6-2 or TRBV6-3 to TRBJ2-3, with D uncertain. Germline CDR1 and CDR2: MNHEY and SVGEGT. This CDR3 region has 13 residues. V lost 10 bases and J lost 1, with 12 bases in between. As DNA, the CDR3 is TGTGCCATAACAGATTCGGGCACAGATACGCAGTATTCT. Its protein is CAITDSGTDTQYS.

With respect to this clonotype: Germline is not matched at one junction end, which may reflect a read error. The gene calls are TRBV29-1 and TRBJ2-2; D possibly corresponds to TRBD2 (7 bases). The CDR3 has 15 residues. Per germline, CDR1 SQVTM and CDR2 ANQGSEA. The DNA for the CDR3 is TGCAGCGTTGGGACGGGGGGCGCAGGGTCCGGGGAGCTGTTATTT. Translating it yields CSVGTGGAGSGELLF.

The V call is TRBV12-3 or TRBV12-4, the J call TRBJ1-1, with D possibly being TRBD1 (5 bases). The CDR3 runs to 13 residues. The ends were cut back, 10 bases at V and 3 bases at J, with 15 bases in the middle. The CDR3 DNA follows: TGTGCCAACAGCCTCAGGGAAGACACTGAAGCTTTCTTT. Protein product: CANSLREDTEAFF.

The chain employs TRBV12-3 or TRBV12-4 and TRBJ2-5; D perhaps matches TRBD1 (6 bases). V shed 3 bases and J shed 11 bases, with 16 bases lying between them. The CDR3 contains 13 residues. CDR3 region: CASSLSGVEPQYF. CDR3 DNA sequence: TGTGCCAGCAGTTTGTCAGGGGTTGAGCCTCAGTACTTC.

By share, this clonotype ranks as medium-sized. The chain employs TRBV4-3 and TRBJ2-2; tentatively, D is TRBD1 (5 bases). The germline V and J ends were trimmed by 4 bases and 4 bases, with 25 bases remaining between them. The CDR3 is made up of 19 amino acids. Germline lookup yields CDR1 LGHNA and CDR2 YSLEER. This chain's CDR3 is CASSPRSPTRGGSTGELFF. The CDR3 DNA follows: TGCGCCAGCAGCCCCCGAAGCCCGACAAGGGGCGGCTCCACCGGGGAGCTGTTTTTT.

Notes on this clonotype: Because it lacks the conserved phenylalanine or tryptophan at the end, this CDR3 is likely a read error. The chain carries TRBV7-9 and TRBJ1-4; 9 bases are shared with TRBD1. Germline V CDR1 and CDR2: SEHNR, FQNEAQ (reference sequence). J lost 5 bases, V lost 4 bases, and 5 bases had no gene match. The CDR3 spans 15 residues. The CDR3 coding sequence is TGTGCCAGCAGCTACGGGACAGGGTTGAATGAAAAACTGTTTGTT. Its protein is CASSYGTGLNEKLFV.

In regard to this clonotype: One junction end does not reproduce the germline sequence, and a read error may be involved. This chain uses TRBV5-1 with TRBJ2-1, with D possibly being TRBD1 (5 bases). The CDR3 covers 15 residues. Germline CDR1 SGHRS, CDR2 YFSETQ. The CDR3 spells CASSFQGKVYNEQFF. The DNA for the CDR3 is TGTGCCAGCAGCTTCCAGGGCAAGGTATACAATGAGCAGTTCTTC.

As concerns this clonotype: The germline gene is not matched at one end of the junction; a read error may be the cause. The chain carries TRBV29-1 and TRBJ1-1; D is unclear. Germline CDR1 SQVTM, CDR2 ANQGSEA. The CDR3 sequence is 15 residues long. The CDR3 sequence: CSVAPGWGMNTKAFF. The CDR3 DNA sequence: TGCAGTGTTGCCCCGGGATGGGGAATGAACACTAAGGCTTTCTTT. The whole variable domain, remainder taken from reference TRBV29-1 and TRBJ1-1, is SAVISQKPSRDICQRGTSLTIQCQVDSQVTMMFWYRQQPGQSLTLIATANQGSEATYESGFVIDKFPISRPNLTFSTLTVSNMSPEDSSIYLCSVAPGWGMNTKAFFGQGTRLTVV.

Of note for this clonotype: This CDR3 is missing its conserved last phenylalanine or tryptophan, likely due to a read error. The chain combines TRBV6-5 with TRBJ1-2; 9 positions agree with TRBD1. The germline V gene encodes CDR1 MNHEY and CDR2 SVGAGI. This CDR3 has 15 amino acids. Here the CDR3 reads CASSKQGTGHYDYTL. CDR3 DNA: TGTGCCAGCAGTAAACAGGGGACAGGGCATTATGACTACACCCTA.

This clonotype was recorded many times. The V and J genes are TRBV6-1 and TRBJ1-5; TRBD1 matches 9 bases. J was trimmed by 7 bases and V by 5 bases; bases with no gene match: 9. The CDR3 has 15 residues. Germline V gene sequence: CDR1 MNHNS, CDR2 SASEGT. The CDR3 coding sequence is TGTGCCAGCAGTAACGTGGACAGGGGAGGCCAGCCCCAGCATTTT. This sequence encodes CASSNVDRGGQPQHF.

This clonotype has only one observation. In this CDR3 the conserved last residue, phenylalanine or tryptophan, is missing, so a read error is likely. V usage is TRBV7-9 and J usage is TRBJ2-7, with TRBD2 identical over 9 bases. The CDR3 contains 13 residues. Per the germline V gene, CDR1 is SEHNR and CDR2 is FQNEAQ (reference sequence). The DNA of the CDR3 is TGTGACAGCAGCTTAGCGCGGGGGGGCGAGCAGTACCTC. Amino acid sequence: CDSSLARGGEQYL.

This clonotype was seen repeatedly, ten times or more. This chain connects TRBV10-3 to TRBJ2-2; the match to TRBD1 covers 9 bases. From germline, CDR1 is ENHRY and CDR2 SYGVKD. J lost 3 bases, V lost 0 bases, and 8 bases had no gene match. This CDR3 region has 18 residues. CDR3 bases: TGTGCCATCAGTGAGTCGGGACAGGGAGGTTTCTACACCGGGGAGCTGTTTTTT. Translated, it gives CAISESGQGGFYTGELFF.

To note about this clonotype: One junction end does not reproduce the germline sequence, and a read error may be involved. The chain has TRBV6-2 or TRBV6-3 and TRBJ2-2, with a tentative D call TRBD1 (5 bases). Germline assignment: CDR1 MNHEY and CDR2 SVGEGT. This CDR3 region has 16 residues. The DNA of the CDR3 is TGTACCAGCACCGGTGGGGCGGCTACCAACACCGGGGAGCTGTTTTTT. It specifies CTSTGGAATNTGELFF.

A remark on this clonotype: An end of the junction does not agree with germline; a read error may underlie this. The chain recombines TRBV6-5 with TRBJ2-7; 8 bases are a match to TRBD1. CDR1 and CDR2 (germline): MNHEY, SVGAGI. The CDR3 totals 13 residues. CDR3: CVSRLDRAHEQYF. For the CDR3, the DNA is TGTGTCAGCAGATTGGACAGGGCTCACGAGCAGTACTTC.

This clonotype was seen a few times. At one end, the junction sequence differs from germline, possibly due to a read error. CDR3 protein: CSTGGGGSSDTRYF. The CDR3 DNA sequence: TGCAGCACCGGGGGAGGCGGGTCTTCCGATACGCGGTATTTT. The chain uses TRBV29-1 and TRBJ2-3, with D tentatively TRBD2 (6 bases). CDR1 is SQVTM and CDR2 is ANQGSEA in the germline V gene. The CDR3 extends over 14 amino acids.

Concerning this clonotype: At one end, the junction sequence differs from germline, possibly due to a read error. V is TRBV4-3 and J is TRBJ2-1, with D perhaps TRBD2 (5 bases). The CDR3 totals 16 residues. Germline V CDR1 and CDR2: LGHNA, YSLEER. The CDR3 region has the DNA TGCGCCAGCAGCCAAGATGTGGCGGGCTCCTTCAATAAGCAGTTCTTC. As protein: CASSQDVAGSFNKQFF.

The V call is TRBV5-4, the J call TRBJ1-6, with 9 positions matching TRBD1. The CDR3 is made up of 12 amino acids. Germline V gene lookup returns CDR1 SGHNT and CDR2 YYREEE (reference sequence). The CDR3 nucleotides are TGTTCCAACACCGGACAGGGGTCACCCCTCCACTTT. Protein product: CSNTGQGSPLHF.

As concerns this clonotype: At one of its ends the junction is not consistent with the germline gene, which may arise from a read error. The CDR3 sequence: CASTPPLCSVTGELFF. The DNA for the CDR3 is TGTGCCAGCACCCCACCCCTATGCTCGGTCACCGGGGAGCTGTTTTTC. The chain has TRBV12-3 or TRBV12-4 and TRBJ2-2, with a tentative D call TRBD2 (5 bases). The CDR3 has 16 amino acids.

The rearrangement joins TRBV4-2 to TRBJ2-1, with D possibly matching TRBD2 (6 bases). Germline CDR1 LGHNA, CDR2 YNFKEQ. Trimming removed 0 bases from V and 14 bases from J, with 23 bases in between. The CDR3 runs 16 residues. The CDR3 loop is CASSQDGGVANGEEFF. The CDR3 coding sequence is TGTGCCAGCAGCCAAGATGGTGGCGTGGCAAATGGGGAGGAGTTCTTC.